The source of this T cell receptor beta chain is a study of cytomegalovirus exposure and HLA in healthy donors. Study-wide points: The study flagged some 170 TCR beta chains as cytomegalovirus-associated. When analyzed later, a missense DCLRE1C variant was found to be linked to TCR beta V- and J-gene trimming.

The germline V gene has CDR1 MNHEY and CDR2 SMNVEV (reference sequence). V shed 6 bases, J shed 8 bases, and the junction held 9 bases outside the gene matches. This CDR3 region has 13 residues. On this clone: Its specificity is unknown.

Primers: 60 Vbeta forward and 13 Jbeta reverse. Data came from immunoSEQ multiplex PCR; TCRdb stores just in-frame clones and leaves some out. The data hold about 89,000 clones, with 85% observed a single time. The receptor was isolated from a man aged 40-55 years in good health and CMV-seropositive. The sequencing input was PBMCs. V and J are TRBV27 and TRBJ1-2; 7 bases fit TRBD1. The CDR3, as DNA: TGTGCCAGCAGCCGGCAGGGGGAGCGAGGCTACACCTTC. Encoded protein: CASSRQGERGYTF.